This entry features one TCR beta chain sequence. Only in-frame clones appear in the TCRdb table, and some are missing; sequencing was by immunoSEQ multiplex PCR. The sample records about 54,000 clones, over 75% being singletons. The sample originates from a study of T cells in localized non-small cell lung cancer. The sample in question was peripheral blood, obtained before any cancer treatment. This receptor was obtained from a female donor of 60 years or more with stage II squamous cell lung carcinoma.

The CDR3 loop is CASSPGIEVTGELFF. CDR3 nucleotide sequence: TGTGCCAGCAGCCCCGGGATAGAAGTCACCGGGGAGCTGTTTTTT. V and J are TRBV5-4 and TRBJ2-2, with D perhaps matching TRBD2 (5 bases). V was clipped by 4 bases and J by 4 bases, with 14 bases between them. Germline V gene lookup returns CDR1 SGHNT and CDR2 YYREEE (reference sequence). The CDR3 loop spans 15 amino acids.